A single sample is the source of the 29 T cell receptor beta chains below, sequenced in a study of blood T cell repertoires in COVID-19. The protocol was immunoSEQ multiplex PCR, while the TCRdb copy is restricted to in-frame clones and leaves out a portion. The sample contains around 86,000 clones, approximately 88% of which appear only once. The sample comprised peripheral blood. The origin of the receptors is a human donor in a cohort sampled during active COVID-19.

The CDR3 spells CATSGLTLRGDYGYTF. The CDR3 DNA sequence: TGTGCCACCAGCGGGCTAACTCTCAGGGGAGACTATGGCTACACCTTC. The genes are TRBV15 and TRBJ1-2, with a weak D call TRBD1 (6 bases). The CDR3 contains 16 residues. Trimming pared 5 bases from V and 3 bases from J, leaving 19 bases between. Germline V lookup: CDR1 LNHNV, CDR2 YYDKDF (reference sequence).

V usage is TRBV6-2 or TRBV6-3 and J usage is TRBJ2-7, with D perhaps matching TRBD2 (6 bases). Germline-derived CDR1 and CDR2 are MNHEY and SVGEGT. CDR3 length equals 15 residues. With 2 bases removed from V and 2 bases from J, the gap between germline ends came to 13 bases. The CDR3 region has the DNA TGTGCCAGCAGTTACAGGGGCGGGAATCCCTACGAGCAGTACTTC. Amino acids: CASSYRGGNPYEQYF.

The rearrangement uses TRBV5-6 and TRBJ2-7; D might be TRBD2 (6 bases). Between the trimmed V and J ends, which lost 4 bases and 4 bases, there was a span of 15 bases. The CDR3 length is 14 residues. The V gene's germline CDR1 is SGHDT and CDR2 YYEEEE. CDR3 sequence reads: CASSVNRGGYEQYF. The CDR3 DNA reads TGTGCCAGCAGCGTAAATCGAGGAGGGTACGAGCAGTACTTC.

V usage is TRBV2 and J usage is TRBJ1-1; D is possibly TRBD1 (6 bases). Germline CDR1 SNHLY, CDR2 FYNNEI. There are 13 residues in the CDR3. V gave up 4 bases and J gave up 1 base, with 7 bases separating them. CDR3 coding DNA: TGTGCCAGCAGTGGGACAGCGAACACTGAAGCTTTCTTT. This gives the protein CASSGTANTEAFF.

This rearrangement joins TRBV10-3 to TRBJ2-1, with TRBD2 identical over 10 bases. CDR1 and CDR2 from the germline V gene are ENHRY and SYGVKD. The CDR3 is made up of 13 amino acids. Unmatched junction bases numbered 8, after V lost 10 bases and J lost 8 bases. The CDR3: CATKASGGDEQFF. For the CDR3, the DNA is TGTGCCACGAAGGCTAGCGGGGGAGATGAGCAGTTCTTC.

The rearrangement uses TRBV30 and TRBJ1-2; D possibly corresponds to TRBD1 (6 bases). Germline CDR1 GTSNPN, CDR2 SVGIG (reference sequence). This CDR3 is built from 16 residues. The V end was cut by 3 bases, the J end by 5 bases, with 22 bases between. The CDR3 here is CAWRKTRQALTYGYTF. The CDR3 DNA sequence: TGTGCCTGGAGGAAGACCCGACAGGCCCTAACTTATGGCTACACCTTC.

The CDR3 here is CASSQGLPDTQYF. For the CDR3, the DNA is TGTGCCAGCAGCCAAGGTCTCCCAGATACGCAGTATTTT. The chain joins TRBV3-1 (or the pseudogene TRBV3-2) to TRBJ2-3; unclear D gene. Germline loops: CDR1 LGHDT, CDR2 YNNKEL (reference sequence). The CDR3 contains 13 residues. V lost 1 base and J 4 bases, leaving 6 bases between the germline ends.

The chain combines TRBV9 with TRBJ1-4; TRBD1 might be the D (5 bases). Germline V gene data show CDR1 as SGDLS and CDR2 as YYNGEE. The CDR3 extends over 17 amino acids. V lost 0 bases to trimming and J lost 3 bases, with 15 bases between them. CDR3 in amino acids: CASSVGTGGGSNEKLFF. CDR3 coding DNA: TGTGCCAGCAGCGTAGGCACTGGCGGGGGTTCTAATGAAAAACTGTTTTTT.

V usage is TRBV19 and J usage is TRBJ1-5; D may be TRBD1 (6 bases). Trimming took 8 bases from V and 1 from J, leaving 12 bases between them. This CDR3 region has 14 residues. Germline V gene lookup returns CDR1 LNHDA and CDR2 SQIVND (reference sequence). In DNA, the CDR3 is TGTGCCAGTGCCCGGGACACCAGCAATCAGCCCCAGCATTTT. Residues: CASARDTSNQPQHF.

The chain couples TRBV11-2 to TRBJ2-7; maybe TRBD2 (6 bases). CDR1 is SGHAT and CDR2 is FQNNGV in the germline V gene. This CDR3 is built from 15 residues. The V end was cut by 4 bases, the J end by 0 bases, with 13 bases between. The CDR3 region is CASSSGGVYSYEQYF. CDR3 in DNA: TGTGCCAGCAGCTCAGGAGGGGTCTACTCCTACGAGCAGTACTTC.

The rearrangement links TRBV7-8 to TRBJ2-7; TRBD2 aligns across 11 bases. Looked up from germline, CDR1 is SGHVS and CDR2 is FQNEAQ. Unmatched junction bases numbered 16, after V lost 1 base and J lost 5 bases. The CDR3 is 19 residues long. The CDR3 is CASSLDPFASGRTLDEQYF. For the CDR3, the DNA is TGTGCCAGCAGCTTAGACCCCTTTGCTAGCGGGAGGACCCTAGACGAGCAGTACTTC.

The V and J genes are TRBV9 and TRBJ2-3, with a weak D call TRBD2 (5 bases). From germline, CDR1 is SGDLS and CDR2 YYNGEE. The CDR3 is made up of 14 amino acids. Deletions cut 0 bases from V and 7 bases from J, with 12 bases between. For the CDR3, the DNA is TGTGCCAGCAGCGTAGGGCCTAGCACGAATACGCAGTATTTT. It is translated as CASSVGPSTNTQYF.

This clone has a single count. V usage is TRBV11-2 and J usage is TRBJ2-7; possible D gene TRBD2, 5 bases. V lost 3 bases and J 4 bases, leaving 7 bases between the germline ends. CDR1 and CDR2 (germline): SGHAT, FQNNGV. The CDR3 loop spans 12 amino acids. The CDR3, as DNA: TGTGCCAGCAGCTTTACTAGATACGAGCAGTACTTC. Translated: CASSFTRYEQYF.

This clone occurred once. The V call is TRBV5-4, the J call TRBJ2-5; TRBD2 is a possible D gene (5 bases). There are 16 residues in the CDR3. The V end was cut by 0 bases, the J end by 1 base, with 13 bases between. The germline V gene has CDR1 SGHNT and CDR2 YYREEE (reference sequence). In nucleotides, the CDR3 is TGTGCCAGCAGCTTGGTTCCCGGACTCCCCCAAGAGACCCAGTACTTC. Its protein is CASSLVPGLPQETQYF.

The V gene is TRBV6-6, the J gene TRBJ2-6; no reliable D call. Germline CDR1 reads MNHNY; CDR2 reads SVGAGI (reference sequence). This CDR3 region has 13 residues. V was shortened by 10 bases and J by 0 bases, with 7 bases between the two germline ends. As DNA, the CDR3 is TGTGCCACCTCCGGCTCTGGGGCCAACGTCCTGACTTTC. This gives the protein CATSGSGANVLTF.

The chain couples TRBV2 to TRBJ1-2; 12 bases fit TRBD1. CDR1 is SNHLY and CDR2 is FYNNEI in the germline V gene. Germline trimming cut 11 bases from V and 8 bases from J; bases unmatched to any gene: 9. The length of the CDR3 is 13 residues. Here the CDR3 DNA reads TGTGCCGGTTTAAGGGACAGGGGGCGAGGCTACACCTTC. The encoded protein is CAGLRDRGRGYTF.

This clone was recorded a few times. The V gene is TRBV30, the J gene TRBJ1-3; weak D call: TRBD1 (6 bases). This CDR3 comprises 12 residues. Germline values: CDR1 GTSNPN, CDR2 SVGIG (reference sequence). The DNA of the CDR3 is TGTGCTTGGGACATTTCTGGAAACACCATATATTTT. Protein product: CAWDISGNTIYF.

J is TRBJ2-1 and V is TRBV19; possibly TRBD1 for D (6 bases). Trimming removed 7 bases at V and 4 bases at J, with 17 bases between. Germline CDR1 reads LNHDA; CDR2 reads SQIVND (reference sequence). This CDR3 has 15 residues. DNA for the CDR3: TGTGCCAGTACTTCCTTGGACAGTACTTACAATGAGCAGTTCTTC. Its protein is CASTSLDSTYNEQFF.

The chain employs TRBV28 and TRBJ2-7, with a tentative D call TRBD2 (5 bases). CDR3 length equals 14 residues. CDR1 MDHEN and CDR2 SYDVKM come from the germline V gene. The V end lost 7 bases, the J end lost 4 bases, and 17 bases lay between the germline ends. CDR3 coding DNA: TGTGCCAGCACAAGCCGGGAAGGTGGGTACGAGCAGTACTTC. This sequence encodes CASTSREGGYEQYF.

This clone has only one observation. J is TRBJ2-7 and V is TRBV28; TRBD1 matches 8 bases. CDR3 size: 16 residues. V trimming: 6 bases; J trimming: 2 bases; junction bases outside the gene matches: 12. Germline V gives CDR1 MDHEN, CDR2 SYDVKM. As DNA, the CDR3 is TGTGCCAGCAGCCGAAGTCGACAGGGGAGGCCCTACGAGCAGTACTTC. It codes for CASSRSRQGRPYEQYF.

The rearrangement uses TRBV7-9 and TRBJ1-2; tentative D call: TRBD1 (6 bases). The CDR3 is made up of 15 amino acids. Trimming stripped 1 base from V and 4 bases from J, with 13 bases between. Looked up from germline, CDR1 is SEHNR and CDR2 is FQNEAQ (reference sequence). DNA of the CDR3: TGTGCCAGCAGCTTAGGGCAGGGGTACAGCTATGGCTACACCTTC. Protein product: CASSLGQGYSYGYTF.

This clone was seen a few times. The V call is TRBV5-1, the J call TRBJ1-1, with 7 positions matching TRBD1. V was pared by 2 bases and J by 4 bases, with 2 bases of the junction left unmatched. This CDR3 spans 13 amino acids. The germline gives CDR1 SGHRS, CDR2 YFSETQ. CDR3 DNA sequence: TGCGCCAGCAGCTTTCAGGGGGGCACTGAAGCTTTCTTT. Translated: CASSFQGGTEAFF.

The chain carries TRBV7-2 and TRBJ2-3; 8 nucleotides align to TRBD2. V lost 3 bases to trimming and J lost 7 bases; unmatched junction nucleotides: 15. CDR3 size: 17 residues. Germline loops: CDR1 SGHTA, CDR2 FQGNSA. The DNA of the CDR3 is TGTGCCAGCAGCTTGGCCCCTATGACGGGGGGGGCAAATACGCAGTATTTT. Protein sequence: CASSLAPMTGGANTQYF.

This chain links TRBV19 with TRBJ2-7; a weak D match, TRBD1 (5 bases). The germline V gene has CDR1 LNHDA and CDR2 SQIVND (reference sequence). The CDR3 is 13 residues long. V lost 5 bases and J lost 2, with 10 bases in between. CDR3 protein: CASSHGQAYEQYF. The DNA for the CDR3 is TGTGCCAGTAGTCACGGACAAGCCTACGAGCAGTACTTC.

This chain links TRBV7-9 with TRBJ1-1, with TRBD1 matching over 7 bases. This CDR3 has 14 amino acids. From germline, CDR1 is SEHNR and CDR2 FQNEAQ (reference sequence). The V and J ends lost 7 bases and 0 bases, in that order; junction bases with no gene match: 5. CDR3 sequence reads: CASTQGQMNTEAFF. The CDR3 nucleotides are TGTGCCAGCACCCAGGGACAGATGAACACTGAAGCTTTCTTT.

This clone was counted once. The chain links TRBV9 to TRBJ2-3; D is perhaps TRBD1 (6 bases). Trimming took 3 bases from V and 4 from J, leaving 12 bases between them. This CDR3 is 14 amino acids long. CDR1 is SGDLS and CDR2 is YYNGEE in the germline V gene. The CDR3 DNA is TGTGCCAGCAGCGCCCAGGGGATAGCAGATACGCAGTATTTT. Its protein is CASSAQGIADTQYF.

The V and J genes are TRBV6-5 and TRBJ2-7; the match to TRBD2 covers 7 bases. Looked up from germline, CDR1 is MNHEY and CDR2 is SVGAGI. The CDR3 contains 13 residues. Trimming cost V 6 bases and J 0 bases; bases outside gene matches: 2. The CDR3 DNA sequence: TGTGCCAGCAGGGGAGGGAGCTCCTACGAGCAGTACTTC. It is translated as CASRGGSSYEQYF.

The chain joins TRBV2 to TRBJ1-1; the match to TRBD1 covers 9 bases. Germline V lookup: CDR1 SNHLY, CDR2 FYNNEI. This CDR3 spans 14 amino acids. Trimming at V came to 2 bases and at J to 11 bases, leaving 9 bases not matched to a gene. Here the CDR3 DNA reads TGTGCCAGCAGTGAACATCAGGACAGGGGTCGTGCTTTCTTT. Translation: CASSEHQDRGRAFF. Together with reference TRBV2 and TRBJ1-1, the CDR3 gives the full variable domain: EPEVTQTPSHQVTQMGQEVILRCVPISNHLYFYWYRQILGQKVEFLVSFYNNEISEKSEIFDDQFSVERPDGSNFTLKIRSTKLEDSAMYFCASSEHQDRGRAFFGQGTRLTVV.

This clone was found a few times. This chain joins TRBV19 and TRBJ1-4; the match to TRBD1 covers 8 bases. Germline assignment: CDR1 LNHDA and CDR2 SQIVND (reference sequence). V lost 4 bases to trimming and J lost 5 bases; unmatched junction nucleotides: 9. The CDR3 sequence is 16 residues long. CDR3 sequence (DNA): TGTGCCAGTAGTACCGGAGACAGGGGAAGAAATGAAAAACTGTTTTTT. This translates into CASSTGDRGRNEKLFF.